These T cell receptor beta chains were read from a single sample in a study of OX40 agonist ivuxolimab in advanced cancers. Measured with immunoSEQ multiplex PCR; TCRdb has only the in-frame clones, and not every one. This table has tens of thousands of clones, around 87% appearing once. Specimen: CD4+ or CD8+ T cells sorted from blood, collected in a trial of the OX40 agonist ivuxolimab. The receptors shown here come from an adult with an advanced solid tumor such as melanoma, head and neck, liver or kidney cancer. CDR3s include the opening cysteine and the closing phenylalanine or tryptophan. D genes are given only for firm matches. A row's size may be missing; if present it is once, few, many or a size class.

clone_size	v_call	d_call	j_call	cdr3_aa	cdr3_nt
NA	TRBV5-1	TRBD1	TRBJ2-3	CASSAGTGITDTQYF	TGCGCCAGCAGCGCCGGGACAGGGATCACAGATACGCAGTATTTT
NA	TRBV21-1	NA	TRBJ2-3	CASSKGISKGTDTQYF	TGTGCCAGCAGCAAAGGGATATCGAAGGGCACAGATACGCAGTATTTT
NA	TRBV11-2	NA	TRBJ2-1	CASSLARGEQFF	TGTGCCAGCAGCTTAGCTAGGGGTGAGCAGTTCTTC
NA	TRBV4-3	TRBD2	TRBJ2-2	CASSQDPIAGTNTGELFF	TGCGCCAGCAGCCAAGACCCTATAGCGGGAACGAACACCGGGGAGCTGTTTTTT
few	TRBV4-2	NA	TRBJ2-7	CASSSHRWGSGEQYF	TGTGCCAGCAGCTCCCACCGGTGGGGCTCGGGCGAGCAGTACTTC
NA	TRBV7-3	NA	TRBJ2-3	CASSLASGTDTQYF	TGTGCCAGCAGCTTAGCGTCAGGGACAGATACGCAGTATTTT
NA	TRBV19	NA	TRBJ1-5	CASSIEGVSNQPQHF	TGTGCCAGTAGTATCGAGGGGGTTTCGAATCAGCCCCAGCATTTT
NA	TRBV5-4	TRBD2	TRBJ2-3	CASSLARLAGVTDTQYF	TGTGCCAGCAGCTTGGCCAGGCTAGCGGGCGTCACAGATACGCAGTATTTT
NA	TRBV2	NA	TRBJ2-3	CASSEGLADTQYF	TGTGCCAGCAGTGAGGGACTTGCGGATACGCAGTATTTT
NA	TRBV6-6	NA	TRBJ2-1	CASSYSSYLFYNEQFF	TGTGCCAGCAGTTACTCGAGTTACCTCTTCTACAATGAGCAGTTCTTC
once	TRBV5-1	NA	TRBJ2-2	CASSLGPNTGELFF	TGCGCCAGCAGCTTGGGGCCAAACACCGGGGAGCTGTTTTTT
NA	TRBV28	TRBD1	TRBJ2-7	CASSWSGTAFYEQYF	TGTGCCAGCAGTTGGTCCGGGACAGCCTTCTACGAGCAGTACTTC
NA	TRBV27	NA	TRBJ2-3	CASSLKGTDTQYF	TGTGCCAGCAGTTTAAAGGGCACAGATACGCAGTATTTT
NA	TRBV28	NA	TRBJ1-5	CASRPPQGSNQPQHF	TGTGCCAGTAGACCCCCACAGGGTAGCAATCAGCCCCAGCATTTT
once	TRBV6-1	NA	TRBJ2-5	CASSEDGVRETQYF	TGTGCCAGCAGTGAGGATGGGGTGAGGGAGACCCAGTACTTC
NA	TRBV7-2	TRBD1	TRBJ2-7	CASSSAGTGYTKQYF	TGTGCCAGCAGCTCAGCCGGGACAGGATATACGAAGCAGTACTTC
NA	TRBV28	NA	TRBJ1-1	CASIEARNTEAFF	TGTGCCAGCATAGAGGCCAGAAACACTGAAGCTTTCTTT
once	TRBV10-3	NA	TRBJ1-1	CATAVGQSEAFF	TGTGCCACCGCTGTAGGACAGTCTGAAGCTTTCTTT
NA	TRBV5-4	NA	TRBJ2-5	CASSPDHQETQYF	TGTGCCAGCAGCCCGGACCACCAAGAGACCCAGTACTTC
NA	TRBV29-1	TRBD2	TRBJ2-1	CSVEGKTSGLSYNEQFF	TGCAGCGTTGAAGGCAAAACTAGCGGTTTATCCTACAATGAGCAGTTCTTC
once	TRBV21-1	NA	TRBJ2-5	CASSKAPLAPETQYF	TGTGCCAGCAGCAAAGCTCCGTTGGCCCCGGAGACCCAGTACTTC
NA	TRBV5-6	TRBD1	TRBJ2-4	CASSLTGGTKNIQYF	TGTGCCAGCAGCTTAACAGGGGGCACCAAAAACATTCAGTACTTC
NA	TRBV4-1	TRBD2	TRBJ2-5	CASSTKGPAGAQETQYF	TGCGCCAGCAGCACCAAAGGTCCAGCGGGAGCCCAAGAGACCCAGTACTTC
NA	TRBV5-1	NA	TRBJ2-7	CASSYYRESNEQYF	TGCGCCAGCAGCTACTACAGGGAGAGCAACGAGCAGTACTTC
NA	TRBV5-1	TRBD1	TRBJ2-2	CASSLGGQGTTGELFF	TGCGCCAGCAGCTTGGGGGGACAGGGGACCACCGGGGAGCTGTTTTTT
NA	TRBV7-9	NA	TRBJ2-1	CASSSHQRVRGEQFF	TGTGCCAGCAGCTCCCACCAGCGGGTTAGGGGTGAGCAGTTCTTC
NA	TRBV5-1	TRBD2	TRBJ2-2	CASRSQRGANTGELFF	TGCGCCAGCCGATCTCAGCGGGGGGCGAACACCGGGGAGCTGTTTTTT
NA	TRBV7-2	NA	TRBJ1-5	CASSLALGGNQPQHF	TGTGCCAGCAGCTTAGCGTTGGGGGGCAATCAGCCCCAGCATTTT
NA	TRBV10-2	NA	TRBJ1-4	CASSEGRAQGEKLFF	TGCGCCAGCAGTGAGGGGAGGGCTCAAGGTGAAAAACTGTTTTTT
NA	TRBV21-1	NA	TRBJ2-2	CASSPRDRDTGELFF	TGTGCCAGCAGCCCCCGGGACAGGGACACCGGGGAGCTGTTTTTT
few	TRBV29-1	NA	TRBJ2-3	CSLGTDTQYF	TGCAGCCTGGGCACAGATACGCAGTATTTT
NA	TRBV2	NA	TRBJ2-6	CASRYLGESGANVLTF	TGTGCCAGCAGGTACTTGGGGGAATCTGGGGCCAACGTCCTGACTTTC